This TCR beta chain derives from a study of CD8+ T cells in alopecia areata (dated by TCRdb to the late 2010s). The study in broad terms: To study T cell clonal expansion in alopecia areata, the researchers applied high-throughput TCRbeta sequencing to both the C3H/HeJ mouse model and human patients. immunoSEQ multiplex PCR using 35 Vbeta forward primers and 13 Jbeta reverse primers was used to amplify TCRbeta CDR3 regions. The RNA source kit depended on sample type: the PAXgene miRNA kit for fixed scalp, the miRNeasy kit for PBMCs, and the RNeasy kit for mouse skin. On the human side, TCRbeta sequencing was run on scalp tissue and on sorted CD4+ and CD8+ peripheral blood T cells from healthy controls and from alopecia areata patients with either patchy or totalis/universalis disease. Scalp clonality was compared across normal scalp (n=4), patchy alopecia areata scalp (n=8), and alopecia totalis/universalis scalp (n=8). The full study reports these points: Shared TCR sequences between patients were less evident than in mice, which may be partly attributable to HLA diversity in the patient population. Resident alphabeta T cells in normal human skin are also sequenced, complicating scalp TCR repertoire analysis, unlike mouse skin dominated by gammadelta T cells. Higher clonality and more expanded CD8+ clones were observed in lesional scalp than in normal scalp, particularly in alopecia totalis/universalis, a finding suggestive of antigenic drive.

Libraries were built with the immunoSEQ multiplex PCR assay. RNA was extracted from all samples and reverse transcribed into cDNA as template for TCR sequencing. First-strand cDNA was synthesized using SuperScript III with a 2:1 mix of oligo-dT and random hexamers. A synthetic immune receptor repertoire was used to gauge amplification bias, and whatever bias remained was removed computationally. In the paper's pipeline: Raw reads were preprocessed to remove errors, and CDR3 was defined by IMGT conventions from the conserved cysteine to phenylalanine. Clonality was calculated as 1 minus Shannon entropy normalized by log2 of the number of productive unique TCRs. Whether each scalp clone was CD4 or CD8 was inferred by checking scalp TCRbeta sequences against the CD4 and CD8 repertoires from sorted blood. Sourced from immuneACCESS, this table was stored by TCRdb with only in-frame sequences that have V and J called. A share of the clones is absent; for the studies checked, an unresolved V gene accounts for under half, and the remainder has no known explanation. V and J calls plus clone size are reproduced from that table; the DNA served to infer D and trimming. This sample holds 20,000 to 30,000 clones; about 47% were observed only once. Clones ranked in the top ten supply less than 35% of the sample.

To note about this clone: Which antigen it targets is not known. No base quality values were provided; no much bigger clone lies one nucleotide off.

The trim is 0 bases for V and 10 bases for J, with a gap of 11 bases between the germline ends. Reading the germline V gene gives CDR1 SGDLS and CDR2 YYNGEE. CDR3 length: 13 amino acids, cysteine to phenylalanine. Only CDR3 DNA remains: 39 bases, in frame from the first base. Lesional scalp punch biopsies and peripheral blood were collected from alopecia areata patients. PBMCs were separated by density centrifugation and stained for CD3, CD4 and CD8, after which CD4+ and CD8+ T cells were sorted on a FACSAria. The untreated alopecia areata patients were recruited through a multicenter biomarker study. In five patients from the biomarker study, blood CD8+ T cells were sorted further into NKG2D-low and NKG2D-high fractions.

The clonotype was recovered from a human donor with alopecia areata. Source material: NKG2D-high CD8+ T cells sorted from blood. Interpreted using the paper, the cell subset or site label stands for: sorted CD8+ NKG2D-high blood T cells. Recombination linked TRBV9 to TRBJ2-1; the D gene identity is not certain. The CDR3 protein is CASSVATGLEQFF. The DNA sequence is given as TGTGCCAGCAGCGTAGCTACCGGATTGGAGCAGTTCTTC.